A selection of T cell receptor beta chains follows, all from one sample in a study of shared clonotypes between healthy human individuals. Data came from immunoSEQ multiplex PCR; TCRdb stores just in-frame clones and leaves some out. Of 2.5 million or so clones in the sample, over 85% are singletons; the top ten hold about 0.13%. Sequenced material: naive CD4+ T cells sorted from blood. The origin of the receptors is a young man in good health. The CDR3 runs from the conserved cysteine through the conserved F or W. A D gene is named only where the DNA matches it firmly. Clone size is given for some rows only: seen once, a few or many times, or a class if the clone is expanded.

V gene	clone size	J gene	D gene	CDR3 protein	CDR3 DNA
TRBV7-2	NA	TRBJ2-1	NA	CASSLVGSSYNEQFF	TGTGCCAGCAGCTTAGTAGGGTCCTCCTACAATGAGCAGTTCTTC
TRBV7-2	NA	TRBJ1-2	NA	CASSLAMTEGYTF	TGTGCCAGCAGCTTAGCTATGACAGAGGGCTACACCTTC
TRBV10-3	NA	TRBJ2-1	TRBD2	CAIKSSGGENEQFF	TGTGCCATCAAGTCTAGCGGGGGGGAGAATGAGCAGTTCTTC
TRBV9	NA	TRBJ1-3	NA	CASSVEAAPPRGNTIYF	TGTGCCAGCAGCGTAGAGGCGGCACCTCCCCGAGGAAACACCATATATTTT
TRBV6-6	NA	TRBJ1-1	NA	CASSPRDRLNTEAFF	TGTGCCAGCAGCCCTCGAGACAGGCTGAACACTGAAGCTTTCTTT
TRBV5-1	NA	TRBJ2-5	TRBD1	CASSKGQPGETQYF	TGCGCCAGCAGCAAGGGACAGCCTGGGGAGACCCAGTACTTC
TRBV11-2	NA	TRBJ2-3	TRBD2	CASSLGTSGTDTQYF	TGTGCCAGCAGCTTAGGGACTAGCGGGACTGATACGCAGTATTTT
TRBV6-5	NA	TRBJ1-1	NA	CASSYTGSTEAFF	TGTGCCAGCAGCTACACGGGTTCGACTGAAGCTTTCTTT
TRBV11-2	NA	TRBJ2-4	NA	CASSFSEGPKNIQYF	TGTGCCAGCAGCTTCTCCGAGGGTCCCAAAAACATTCAGTACTTC
TRBV18	NA	TRBJ1-5	NA	CASSPRPLTPGKGNQPQHF	TGTGCCAGCTCACCAAGACCACTTACACCCGGGAAAGGGAATCAGCCCCAGCATTTT
TRBV29-1	NA	TRBJ1-5	TRBD1	CSVGGQVNQPQHF	TGCAGCGTGGGAGGACAGGTCAATCAGCCCCAGCATTTT
TRBV6-5	NA	TRBJ1-2	NA	CASNRGYGYTF	TGTGCCAGCAACCGGGGCTATGGCTACACCTTC
TRBV30	few	TRBJ1-6	TRBD1	CASTLPGGGYGPLHF	TGTGCCTCGACCCTCCCAGGGGGCGGATATGGACCCCTCCACTTT
TRBV19	NA	TRBJ1-2	NA	CASSIVGAYGYTF	TGTGCCAGTAGTATAGTGGGAGCTTATGGCTACACCTTC
TRBV28	NA	TRBJ2-7	TRBD1	CASRLPRQGAGDEQYF	TGTGCCAGCAGACTACCTAGACAGGGTGCAGGGGACGAGCAGTACTTC
TRBV28	NA	TRBJ1-2	NA	CASTKGGTANYGYTF	TGTGCCAGCACTAAGGGTGGGACGGCTAACTATGGCTACACCTTC
TRBV5-5	NA	TRBJ2-1	NA	CASSFSFDPYNEQFF	TGTGCCAGCAGCTTTTCCTTTGACCCATACAATGAGCAGTTCTTC
TRBV7-9	NA	TRBJ2-1	NA	CASSLAALSSYNEQFF	TGTGCCAGCAGCTTAGCGGCCTTGAGCTCCTACAATGAGCAGTTCTTC
TRBV5-1	NA	TRBJ2-3	TRBD1	CASSLLQGASTQYF	TGCGCCAGCAGCCTGCTACAGGGGGCAAGTACGCAGTATTTT
TRBV2	NA	TRBJ1-2	TRBD1	CASRQTGTENYGYTF	TGTGCCAGCAGGCAGACCGGGACAGAAAACTATGGCTACACCTTC
TRBV29-1	NA	TRBJ2-2	NA	CSAVTGANTGELFF	TGCAGCGCAGTGACCGGGGCTAACACCGGGGAGCTGTTTTTT
TRBV10-3	once	TRBJ2-5	TRBD2	CAISEWAGGETQYF	TGTGCCATCAGTGAATGGGCGGGAGGAGAGACCCAGTACTTC
TRBV30	NA	TRBJ1-2	NA	CAWSSGGLNGYTF	TGTGCCTGGTCGTCCGGGGGATTGAATGGCTACACCTTC
TRBV7-6	NA	TRBJ2-2	NA	CASSLGPRPSTGELFF	TGTGCCAGCAGCTTAGGCCCTAGACCGAGCACCGGGGAGCTGTTTTTT
TRBV5-1	few	TRBJ2-2	NA	CASSLGQSTGELFF	TGCGCCAGCAGCTTGGGACAGAGCACCGGGGAGCTGTTTTTT
TRBV5-1	NA	TRBJ1-4	TRBD1	CASSPDRGKLFF	TGCGCCAGCAGCCCCGACAGGGGAAAACTGTTTTTT
TRBV29-1	NA	TRBJ2-5	NA	CSSYWAGTQETQYF	TGCAGCTCCTATTGGGCGGGAACCCAAGAGACCCAGTACTTC
TRBV28	NA	TRBJ1-5	NA	CASSLSLVGPQHF	TGTGCCAGCAGTTTGAGTCTGGTAGGGCCCCAGCATTTT
TRBV5-1	NA	TRBJ2-7	NA	CASSNPTEGGEQYF	TGCGCCAGCAGCAATCCAACGGAAGGAGGCGAGCAGTACTTC